A single sample is the source of the 4 T cell receptor beta chains below, sequenced in a study of cytomegalovirus exposure and HLA in healthy donors. Amplification used 60 Vbeta primers and 13 Jbeta primers. The data were produced by immunoSEQ multiplex PCR, yet TCRdb's version contains in-frame clones alone and is incomplete. The sample holds 65,000 to 80,000 clones, approximately 79% seen once. The material sequenced was PBMCs. These receptors came from a woman aged 40 to 50 in good health and CMV-seropositive.

The chain is built from TRBV6-1 and TRBJ2-5, with D perhaps TRBD2 (7 bases). Deletions cut 3 bases from V and 2 bases from J, with 13 bases between. CDR1 MNHNS and CDR2 SASEGT come from the germline V gene. CDR3 length equals 15 residues. CDR3 amino acids: CASSDGGGRQETQYF. The CDR3, as DNA: TGTGCCAGCAGTGATGGGGGGGGGCGGCAAGAGACCCAGTACTTC.

The chain has TRBV12-5 and TRBJ1-2, with 7 bases aligning to TRBD1. CDR3 length: 14 amino acids. CDR1 LGHNT and CDR2 FRNRAP come from the germline V gene. Trimming took 1 base from V and 4 from J; bases not matched to a gene: 3. DNA of the CDR3: TGTGCTAGTGGTTTGGGACAGGGAGGCTATGGCTACACCTTC. It is translated as CASGLGQGGYGYTF.

A few counts support this clone. The chain couples TRBV6-1 to TRBJ1-1; D call uncertain. This CDR3 region has 13 residues. V was trimmed by 1 base and J by 5 bases, leaving 8 bases between them. CDR1 is MNHNS and CDR2 is SASEGT in the germline V gene. Written as DNA, the CDR3 is TGTGCCAGCAGTGAAGGGCCCAGAACTGAAGCTTTCTTT. Its translation is CASSEGPRTEAFF.

V is TRBV2 and J is TRBJ1-1; 8 positions agree with TRBD1. CDR3 length equals 16 residues. The germline CDR1 and CDR2 sequences are SNHLY and FYNNEI. The V segment lost 5 bases and the J segment 4 bases; nucleotides outside the gene matches: 12. In nucleotides, the CDR3 is TGTGCCAGCAGTCCACCCCCGACAGGGGCCAGCACTGAAGCTTTCTTT. This encodes CASSPPPTGASTEAFF.